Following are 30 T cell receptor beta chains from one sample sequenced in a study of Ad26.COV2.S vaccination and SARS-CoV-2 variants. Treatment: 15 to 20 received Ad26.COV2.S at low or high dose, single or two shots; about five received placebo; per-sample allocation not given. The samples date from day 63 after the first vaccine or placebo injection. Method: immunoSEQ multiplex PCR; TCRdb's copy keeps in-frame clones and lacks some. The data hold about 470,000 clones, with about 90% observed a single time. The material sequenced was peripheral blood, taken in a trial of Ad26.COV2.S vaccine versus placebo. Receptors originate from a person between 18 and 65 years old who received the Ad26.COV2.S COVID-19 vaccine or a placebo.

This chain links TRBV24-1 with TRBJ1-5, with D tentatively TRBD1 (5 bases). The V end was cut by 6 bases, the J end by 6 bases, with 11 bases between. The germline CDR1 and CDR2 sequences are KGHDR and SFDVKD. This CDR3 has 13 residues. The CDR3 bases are TGTGCCACCAGTTCCGGGACTACTCAGCCCCAGCATTTT. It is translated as CATSSGTTQPQHF.

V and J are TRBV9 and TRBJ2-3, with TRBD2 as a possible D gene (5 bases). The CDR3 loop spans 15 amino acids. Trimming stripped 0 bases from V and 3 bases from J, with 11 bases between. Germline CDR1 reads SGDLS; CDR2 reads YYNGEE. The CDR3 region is CASSVADSETDTQYF. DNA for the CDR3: TGTGCCAGCAGCGTAGCCGATAGCGAGACAGATACGCAGTATTTT.

In DNA, the CDR3 is TGTGCCAGCAGCTTAGGACGCGGCTCTAGCACAGATACGCAGTATTTT. It translates to CASSLGRGSSTDTQYF. This chain links TRBV11-3 with TRBJ2-3; D is ambiguous. V shed 1 base and J shed 0 bases, with 11 bases lying between them. The germline V gene has CDR1 SGHNT and CDR2 YENEEA. The CDR3 has 16 amino acids.

This CDR3 reads CASKNRGRGEKLFF. CDR3 coding DNA: TGTGCCAGCAAAAACCGGGGGCGCGGGGAAAAACTGTTTTTT. J is TRBJ1-4 and V is TRBV27; D may be TRBD1 (6 bases). V shed 7 bases and J shed 8 bases, with 17 bases lying between them. CDR1 and CDR2 (germline): MNHEY, SMNVEV (reference sequence). The CDR3 is 14 amino acids.

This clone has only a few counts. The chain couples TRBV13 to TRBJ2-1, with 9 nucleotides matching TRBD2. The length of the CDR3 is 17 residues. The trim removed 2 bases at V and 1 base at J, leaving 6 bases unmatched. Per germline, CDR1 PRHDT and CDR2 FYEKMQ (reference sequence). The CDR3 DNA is TGTGCCAGCAGCTTACGAGCGGGAGGTGGGTCCTACAATGAGCAGTTCTTC. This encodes CASSLRAGGGSYNEQFF.

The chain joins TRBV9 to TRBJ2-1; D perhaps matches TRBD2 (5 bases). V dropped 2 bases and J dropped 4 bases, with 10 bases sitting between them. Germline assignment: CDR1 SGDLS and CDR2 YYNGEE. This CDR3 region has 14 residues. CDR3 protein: CASSVAGLYNEQFF. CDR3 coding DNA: TGTGCCAGCAGCGTCGCGGGCCTGTACAATGAGCAGTTCTTC.

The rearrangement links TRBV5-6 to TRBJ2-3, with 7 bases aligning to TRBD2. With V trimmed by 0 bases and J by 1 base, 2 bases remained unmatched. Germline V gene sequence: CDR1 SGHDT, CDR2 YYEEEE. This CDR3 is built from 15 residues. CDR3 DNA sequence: TGTGCCAGCAGCTTGGTTCTAGCGGGCACAGATACGCAGTATTTT. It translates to CASSLVLAGTDTQYF. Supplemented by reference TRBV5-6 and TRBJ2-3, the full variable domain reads DAGVTQSPTHLIKTRGQQVTLRCSPKSGHDTVSWYQQALGQGPQFIFQYYEEEERQRGNFPDRFSGHQFPNYSSELNVNALLLGDSALYLCASSLVLAGTDTQYFGPGTRLTVL.

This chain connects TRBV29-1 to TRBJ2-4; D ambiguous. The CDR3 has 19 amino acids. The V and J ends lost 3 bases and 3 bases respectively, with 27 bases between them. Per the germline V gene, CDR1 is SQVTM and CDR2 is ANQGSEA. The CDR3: CSVDWEIWFIWVYKNIQYF. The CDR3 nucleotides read TGCAGCGTTGATTGGGAAATTTGGTTTATATGGGTTTACAAAAACATTCAGTACTTC.

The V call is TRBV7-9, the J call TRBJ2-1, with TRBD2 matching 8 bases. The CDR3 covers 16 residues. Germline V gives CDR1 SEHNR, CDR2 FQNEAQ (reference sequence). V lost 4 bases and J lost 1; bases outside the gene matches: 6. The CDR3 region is CASSYDLAGSYNEQFF. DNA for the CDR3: TGTGCCAGCAGCTACGACTTAGCGGGATCCTACAATGAGCAGTTCTTC. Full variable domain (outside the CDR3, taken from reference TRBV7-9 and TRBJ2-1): DTGVSQNPRHKITKRGQNVTFRCDPISEHNRLYWYRQTLGQGPEFLTYFQNEAQLEKSRLLSDRFSAERPKGSFSTLEIQRTEQGDSAMYLCASSYDLAGSYNEQFFGPGTRLTVL.

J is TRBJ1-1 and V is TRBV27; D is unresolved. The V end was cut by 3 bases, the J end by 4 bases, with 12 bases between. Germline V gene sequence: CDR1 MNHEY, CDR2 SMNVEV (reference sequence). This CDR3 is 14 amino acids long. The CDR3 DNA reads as TGTGCCAGCAGTTTCGGTCCAACGAGCACTGAAGCTTTCTTT. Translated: CASSFGPTSTEAFF.

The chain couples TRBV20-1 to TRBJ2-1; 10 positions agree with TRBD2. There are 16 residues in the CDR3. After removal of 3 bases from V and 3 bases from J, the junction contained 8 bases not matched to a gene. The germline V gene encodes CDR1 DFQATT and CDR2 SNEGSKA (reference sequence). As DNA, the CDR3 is TGCAGTGCTAGTCGGTCGCTAGCGGGAGTCTACAATGAGCAGTTCTTC. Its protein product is CSASRSLAGVYNEQFF.

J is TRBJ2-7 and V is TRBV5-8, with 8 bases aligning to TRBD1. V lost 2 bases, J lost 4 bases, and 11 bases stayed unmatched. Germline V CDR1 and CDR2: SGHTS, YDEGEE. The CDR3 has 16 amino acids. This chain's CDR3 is CASSFRDRGAFYEQYF. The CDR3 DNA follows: TGTGCCAGCAGCTTTCGCGACAGGGGCGCTTTTTACGAGCAGTACTTC.

The CDR3 nucleotides read TGTGCCAGTACCAGAGGTCTGGCTCTCCGAGAGACCCAGTACTTC. This gives the protein CASTRGLALRETQYF. The chain joins TRBV19 to TRBJ2-5; D unresolved. CDR1 and CDR2 from the germline V gene are LNHDA and SQIVND (reference sequence). This CDR3 contains 15 residues. V lost 7 bases to trimming and J lost 4 bases, with 19 bases between them.

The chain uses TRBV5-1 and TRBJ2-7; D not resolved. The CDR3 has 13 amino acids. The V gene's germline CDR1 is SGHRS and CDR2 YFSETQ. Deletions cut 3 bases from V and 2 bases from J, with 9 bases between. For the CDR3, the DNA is TGCGCCAGCAGCTACCCGTATCCCTACGAGCAGTACTTC. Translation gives CASSYPYPYEQYF.

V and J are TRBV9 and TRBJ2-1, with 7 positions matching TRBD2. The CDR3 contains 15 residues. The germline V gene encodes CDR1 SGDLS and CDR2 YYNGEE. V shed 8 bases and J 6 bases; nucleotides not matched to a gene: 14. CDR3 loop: CARDYRGTIFNEQFF. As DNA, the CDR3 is TGTGCCAGAGACTACCGGGGGACTATCTTCAATGAGCAGTTCTTC.

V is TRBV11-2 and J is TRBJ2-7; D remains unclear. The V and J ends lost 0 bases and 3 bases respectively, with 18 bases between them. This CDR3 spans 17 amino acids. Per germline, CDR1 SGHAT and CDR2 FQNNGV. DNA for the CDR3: TGTGCCAGCAGCTTAGACCCCCTAGGCCGTAATTACTACGAGCAGTACTTC. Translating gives CASSLDPLGRNYYEQYF.

The CDR3 reads CAISVGTANYGYTF. Here the CDR3 DNA reads TGTGCCATCAGTGTAGGGACGGCTAACTATGGCTACACCTTC. This chain joins TRBV10-3 and TRBJ1-2, with a tentative D call TRBD1 (5 bases). This CDR3 region has 14 residues. Per germline, CDR1 ENHRY and CDR2 SYGVKD. V lost 4 bases and J lost 0, with 9 bases in between.

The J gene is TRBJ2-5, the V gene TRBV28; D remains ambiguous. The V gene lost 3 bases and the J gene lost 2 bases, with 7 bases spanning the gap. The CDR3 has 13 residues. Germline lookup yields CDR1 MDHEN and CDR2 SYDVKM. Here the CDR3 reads CASSLPIQETQYF. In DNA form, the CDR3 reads TGTGCCAGCAGTTTGCCGATTCAAGAGACCCAGTACTTC. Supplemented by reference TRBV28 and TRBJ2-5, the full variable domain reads DVKVTQSSRYLVKRTGEKVFLECVQDMDHENMFWYRQDPGLGLRLIYFSYDVKMKEKGDIPEGYSVSREKKERFSLILESASTNQTSMYLCASSLPIQETQYFGPGTRLLVL.

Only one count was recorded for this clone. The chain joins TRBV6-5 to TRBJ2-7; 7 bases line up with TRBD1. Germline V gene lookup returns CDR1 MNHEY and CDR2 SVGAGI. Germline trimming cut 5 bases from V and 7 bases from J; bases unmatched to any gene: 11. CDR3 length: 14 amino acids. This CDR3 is CASSRPTGEGEQYF. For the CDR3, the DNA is TGTGCCAGCAGTCGCCCCACAGGGGAAGGAGAGCAGTACTTC.

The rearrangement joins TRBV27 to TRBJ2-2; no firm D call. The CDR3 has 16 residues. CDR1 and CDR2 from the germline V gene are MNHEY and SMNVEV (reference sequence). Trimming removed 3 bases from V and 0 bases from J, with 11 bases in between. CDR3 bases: TGTGCCAGCAGTTTCAATCCGCCCTCGAACACCGGGGAGCTGTTTTTT. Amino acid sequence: CASSFNPPSNTGELFF.

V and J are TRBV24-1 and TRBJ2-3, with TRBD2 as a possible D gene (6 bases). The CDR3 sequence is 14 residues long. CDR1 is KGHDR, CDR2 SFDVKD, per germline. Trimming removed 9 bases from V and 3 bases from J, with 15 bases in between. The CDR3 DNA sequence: TGTGCCACCTCTAGCGACTCAGGAACAGATACGCAGTATTTT. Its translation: CATSSDSGTDTQYF.

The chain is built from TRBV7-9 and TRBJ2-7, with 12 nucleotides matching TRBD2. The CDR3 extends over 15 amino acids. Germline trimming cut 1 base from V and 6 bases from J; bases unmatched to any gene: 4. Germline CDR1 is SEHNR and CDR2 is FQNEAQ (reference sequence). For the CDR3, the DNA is TGTGCCAGCAGCTTAGAACTAGCGGGAGGTGGCGAGCAGTACTTC. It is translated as CASSLELAGGGEQYF. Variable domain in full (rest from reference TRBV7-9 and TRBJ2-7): DTGVSQNPRHKITKRGQNVTFRCDPISEHNRLYWYRQTLGQGPEFLTYFQNEAQLEKSRLLSDRFSAERPKGSFSTLEIQRTEQGDSAMYLCASSLELAGGGEQYFGPGTRLTVT.

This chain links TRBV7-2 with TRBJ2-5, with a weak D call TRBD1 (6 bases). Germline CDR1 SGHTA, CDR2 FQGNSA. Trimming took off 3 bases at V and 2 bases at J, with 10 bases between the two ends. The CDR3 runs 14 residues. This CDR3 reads CASSFSGVQETQYF. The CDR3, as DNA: TGTGCCAGCAGCTTTTCAGGGGTTCAAGAGACCCAGTACTTC.

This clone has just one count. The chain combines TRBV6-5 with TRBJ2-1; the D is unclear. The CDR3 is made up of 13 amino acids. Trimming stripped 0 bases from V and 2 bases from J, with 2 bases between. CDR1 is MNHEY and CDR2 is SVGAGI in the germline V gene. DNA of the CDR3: TGTGCCAGCAGTTACTCAGCCTACAATGAGCAGTTCTTC. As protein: CASSYSAYNEQFF.

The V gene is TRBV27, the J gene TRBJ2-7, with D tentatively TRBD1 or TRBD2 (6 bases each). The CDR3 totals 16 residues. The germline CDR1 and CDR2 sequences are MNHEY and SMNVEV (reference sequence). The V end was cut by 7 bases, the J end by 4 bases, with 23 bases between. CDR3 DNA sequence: TGTGCCAGCACCCCTGCCGGGTCGGGGGCTGATTACGAGCAGTACTTC. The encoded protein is CASTPAGSGADYEQYF.

CDR3 region: CAIPSGSNTGELFF. The CDR3 nucleotides read TGTGCCATCCCTAGCGGGAGTAACACCGGGGAGCTGTTTTTT. This rearrangement joins TRBV10-3 to TRBJ2-2; 10 bases match TRBD2. CDR1 and CDR2 (germline): ENHRY, SYGVKD. Germline trimming cut 8 bases from V and 2 bases from J; bases unmatched to any gene: 2. This CDR3 has 14 residues.

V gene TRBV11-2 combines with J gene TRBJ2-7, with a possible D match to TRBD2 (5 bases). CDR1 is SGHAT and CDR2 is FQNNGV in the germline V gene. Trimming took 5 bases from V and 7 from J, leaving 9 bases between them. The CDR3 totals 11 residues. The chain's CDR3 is CASSPRGEQYF. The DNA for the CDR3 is TGTGCCAGCAGCCCCAGAGGGGAGCAGTACTTC.

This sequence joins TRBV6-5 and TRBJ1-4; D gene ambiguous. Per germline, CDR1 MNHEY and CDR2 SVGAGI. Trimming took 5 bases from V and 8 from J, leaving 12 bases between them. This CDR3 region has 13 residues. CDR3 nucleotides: TGTGCCAGCAGTAAAAATCGTGTCGAAAAACTGTTTTTT. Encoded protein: CASSKNRVEKLFF.

The CDR3 sequence is CASSLSEGQAYEQYF. CDR3 coding DNA: TGTGCCAGCAGTTTATCGGAGGGACAGGCCTACGAGCAGTACTTC. The chain recombines TRBV27 with TRBJ2-7; 8 nucleotides agree with TRBD1. CDR1 and CDR2 from the germline V gene are MNHEY and SMNVEV (reference sequence). V lost 0 bases and J lost 2; bases outside the gene matches: 3. The CDR3 length is 15 residues.

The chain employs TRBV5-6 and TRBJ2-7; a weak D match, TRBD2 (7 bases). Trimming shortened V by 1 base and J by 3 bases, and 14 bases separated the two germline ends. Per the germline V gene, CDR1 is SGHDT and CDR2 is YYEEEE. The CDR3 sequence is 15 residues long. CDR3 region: CASSLPRGGYYEQYF. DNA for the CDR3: TGTGCCAGCAGCTTGCCTAGGGGGGGCTACTACGAGCAGTACTTC. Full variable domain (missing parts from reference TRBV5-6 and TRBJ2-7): DAGVTQSPTHLIKTRGQQVTLRCSPKSGHDTVSWYQQALGQGPQFIFQYYEEEERQRGNFPDRFSGHQFPNYSSELNVNALLLGDSALYLCASSLPRGGYYEQYFGPGTRLTVT.